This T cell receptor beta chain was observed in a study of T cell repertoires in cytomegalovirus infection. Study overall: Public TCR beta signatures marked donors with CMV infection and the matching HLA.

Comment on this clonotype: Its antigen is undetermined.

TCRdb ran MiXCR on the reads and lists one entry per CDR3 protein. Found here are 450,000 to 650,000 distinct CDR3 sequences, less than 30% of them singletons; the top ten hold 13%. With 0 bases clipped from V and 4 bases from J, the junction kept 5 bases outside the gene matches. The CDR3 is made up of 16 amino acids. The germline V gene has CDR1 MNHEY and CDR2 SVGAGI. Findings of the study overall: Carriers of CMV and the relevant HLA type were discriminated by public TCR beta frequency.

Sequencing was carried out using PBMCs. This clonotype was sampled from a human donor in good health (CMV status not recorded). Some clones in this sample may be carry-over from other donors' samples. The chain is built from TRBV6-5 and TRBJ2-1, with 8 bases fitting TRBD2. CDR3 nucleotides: TGTGCCAGCAGTTACTCGTCTAGCGGGTTATACAATGAGCAGTTCTTC. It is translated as CASSYSSSGLYNEQFF.